This TCR beta chain was identified in a study of PD-L1 blockade in urothelial cancer. Generated by immunoSEQ multiplex PCR, the TCRdb table keeps only in-frame clones and is missing some. The data show around 80,000 clones, 75% to 95% seen once. This sample's time point: peripheral blood 6 weeks after treatment start. V shed 4 bases and J 4 bases; nucleotides not matched to a gene: 3. The germline V gene has CDR1 SQVTM and CDR2 ANQGSEA. This CDR3 has 13 amino acids. The sequencing here drew on PBMCs, taken around atezolizumab (anti-PD-L1) treatment. The clonotype comes from a woman at least 80 years old with urothelial cancer. V gene TRBV29-1 combines with J gene TRBJ1-1; 10 positions agree with TRBD1. The DNA of the CDR3 is TGCAGCGTTGTTGGGACAGGGGTCACTGAAGCTTTCTTT. Amino acids: CSVVGTGVTEAFF.